A selection of T cell receptor beta chains follows, all from one sample in a study of CD8 T cells in Susac syndrome. TCRdb independently ran MiXCR on the immunoSEQ multiplex PCR reads; one entry per CDR3 protein. The sample contains 100,000 to 150,000 distinct CDR3 sequences, over 85% of which appear only once. Sequenced material: CD4+ T cells from PBMCs. The receptors were gathered from a human donor in good health. Each CDR3 is given with its conserved first and last residue. A D gene is named only where the DNA matches it firmly. The size of a clone is reported for some rows only, either as once, few or many, or as a class for expanded clones.

>TRBV7-9|-|-|TRBJ1-2
TGTGCCAGCAGCTTAATCTCCCGGGGCTACACCTTC
CASSLISRGYTF
>TRBV2|-|TRBD1|TRBJ2-7
TGTGCCAGCAGTGAGTCAGGGACAGGGGGAGACGAGCAGTACTTC
CASSESGTGGDEQYF
>TRBV29-1|-|-|TRBJ2-2
TGCAGCTTCCTCGGCGGCTCCCACACCGGGGAGCTGTTTTTT
CSFLGGSHTGELFF
>TRBV7-2|-|-|TRBJ2-7
TGTGCCAGCAGCCCGGACAGTTCTACCTACGAGCAGTACTTC
CASSPDSSTYEQYF
>TRBV2|few|-|TRBJ2-7
TGTGCCAGCGGACGGGTCTACGAGCAGTACTTC
CASGRVYEQYF
>TRBV18|-|TRBD2|TRBJ2-1
TGTGCCAGCTCCCCCAGCGGGACCTACAATGAGCAGTTCTTC
CASSPSGTYNEQFF
>TRBV5-6|few|TRBD2|TRBJ2-1
TGTGCCAGCAGCTTCGGGCTAGCGGGAGGAGAGCAGTTCTTC
CASSFGLAGGEQFF
>TRBV19|-|-|TRBJ1-5
TGTGCCAGTAGTTTAAATGACCGATTGTCTAGCAATCAGCCCCAGCATTTT
CASSLNDRLSSNQPQHF
>TRBV7-2|-|TRBD1|TRBJ2-6
TGTGCCAGCAGCCGACAGGGGGATAACGTCCTGACTTTC
CASSRQGDNVLTF
>TRBV4-2|once|-|TRBJ2-2
TGTGCCAGCAGCCAACGAAGTGGGCTTGACACCGGGGAGCTGTTTTTT
CASSQRSGLDTGELFF
>TRBV7-9|-|-|TRBJ2-5
TGTGCCAGCAGCTTAACGTCGGAGACCCAGTACTTC
CASSLTSETQYF
>TRBV29-1|-|-|TRBJ2-7
TGCAGCGTAATGACGTCCAGGGAAAGCTCCTACGAGCAGTACTTC
CSVMTSRESSYEQYF
>TRBV29-1|-|-|TRBJ1-1
TGCAGCGTTGACGCGGTCGAAGCTTTCTTT
CSVDAVEAFF
>TRBV29-1|-|-|TRBJ1-4
TGCAGCGTTGCAGATAGACACGGGAAGGAAAAACTGTTTTTT
CSVADRHGKEKLFF
>TRBV20-1|-|-|TRBJ1-1
TGCAGTGCCAGCCGGGTAGGTGAAGCTTTCTTT
CSASRVGEAFF
>TRBV2|-|TRBD1|TRBJ2-1
TGTGCCAGCAGTGAACAGGGACAGGAAAACAATGAGCAGTTCTTC
CASSEQGQENNEQFF
>TRBV5-6|-|-|TRBJ2-5
TGTGCCAGCAGCTTGGGGTTGACAGTAAAAGAGACCCAGTACTTC
CASSLGLTVKETQYF
>TRBV6-2/TRBV6-3|-|-|TRBJ2-1
TGTGCCAGCATGAATAGCGCTTACAATGAGCAGTTCTTC
CASMNSAYNEQFF
>TRBV18|-|TRBD1|TRBJ1-2
TGTGCCAGCTCACCCCCCTCGGACAGGGTTGAAAATGGCTACACCTTC
CASSPPSDRVENGYTF
>TRBV27|-|-|TRBJ2-3
TGTGCCAGCAGTTCCCCCAGGTCTAGCACAGATACGCAGTATTTT
CASSSPRSSTDTQYF
>TRBV7-8|-|TRBD1|TRBJ1-4
TGTGCCAGCAGTCGTACCGGGACAGGGGGTGAAAAACTGTTTTTT
CASSRTGTGGEKLFF
>TRBV20-1|-|-|TRBJ2-6
TGCAGTGCTAGGCACAGGTCCTCTGGGGCCAACGTCCTGACTTTC
CSARHRSSGANVLTF
>TRBV20-1|-|TRBD1|TRBJ1-2
TGCAGTGCGGCAACACCCAGGGGGCCTGGCTACACCTTC
CSAATPRGPGYTF
>TRBV9|-|TRBD1|TRBJ2-5
TGTGCCAGCAGCGTAAGGGGGCGAGAGACCCAGTACTTC
CASSVRGRETQYF
>TRBV7-9|-|TRBD2|TRBJ2-1
TGTGCCAGCAGCCCAGACACCTATAGCGGGAGGGCCGTTACCTTC
CASSPDTYSGRAVTF
>TRBV3-1|-|-|TRBJ1-5
TGTGCCAGCAGTCAGGGGAGGAATCAGCCCCAGCATTTT
CASSQGRNQPQHF
>TRBV30|-|-|TRBJ1-2
TGTGCCTGGAGTCCACAAACCTATGGCTACACCTTC
CAWSPQTYGYTF
>TRBV3-1|once|TRBD2|TRBJ2-2
TGTGCCAGCAGCCAACTAGCGGGCCGTACCGGGGAGCTGTTTTTT
CASSQLAGRTGELFF
>TRBV18|-|-|TRBJ1-1
TGTGCCAGCTCCGGACAGACGAACACTGAAGCTTTCTTT
CASSGQTNTEAFF
>TRBV28|-|TRBD2|TRBJ2-2
TGTGCCGGTGGACTAGCGGGAGGCGGCACCGGGGAGCTGTTTTTT
CAGGLAGGGTGELFF
>TRBV20-1|-|TRBD1|TRBJ1-2
TGCAGTGCCGCGGACAGGGGCTATGGCTACACCTTC
CSAADRGYGYTF
>TRBV7-2|-|-|TRBJ1-4
TGTGCCAGCAGCCCTCCCCAGATCCTCGGGAAACTGTTTTTT
CASSPPQILGKLFF